The text below deals with one T cell receptor (beta chain). Its antigen is as yet unknown. This CDR3 is built from 12 residues. J was trimmed by 5 bases and V by 6 bases; bases with no gene match: 1. Germline V gene data show CDR1 as WNHNN and CDR2 as SYGVQD (reference sequence). This record belongs to a study of T cells in localized non-small cell lung cancer. General study results and limits: Analysis by sequencing included only one tumor region, so heterogeneity remains possible. Increased T cell density in blood showed an association with longer overall survival. Among the top 100 tumor clones, a median about 57 appeared in adjacent lung. Uninvolved adjacent lung showed the highest T cell clonality, exceeding tumor.

Sequencing used immunoSEQ multiplex PCR; TCRdb keeps in-frame clones, though not all of them. The sample consists of under 75,000 clones, roughly nine tenths of them appearing once. This clonotype was sampled from a male donor at least 60 years old with stage III squamous cell lung carcinoma. Specimen: peripheral blood, collected before any cancer treatment. V is TRBV10-1 and J is TRBJ1-2, with 9 nucleotides matching TRBD1. The DNA of the CDR3 is TGCGCCAGCAGCGGGACAGGGTATGGCTACACCTTC. Translating gives CASSGTGYGYTF.